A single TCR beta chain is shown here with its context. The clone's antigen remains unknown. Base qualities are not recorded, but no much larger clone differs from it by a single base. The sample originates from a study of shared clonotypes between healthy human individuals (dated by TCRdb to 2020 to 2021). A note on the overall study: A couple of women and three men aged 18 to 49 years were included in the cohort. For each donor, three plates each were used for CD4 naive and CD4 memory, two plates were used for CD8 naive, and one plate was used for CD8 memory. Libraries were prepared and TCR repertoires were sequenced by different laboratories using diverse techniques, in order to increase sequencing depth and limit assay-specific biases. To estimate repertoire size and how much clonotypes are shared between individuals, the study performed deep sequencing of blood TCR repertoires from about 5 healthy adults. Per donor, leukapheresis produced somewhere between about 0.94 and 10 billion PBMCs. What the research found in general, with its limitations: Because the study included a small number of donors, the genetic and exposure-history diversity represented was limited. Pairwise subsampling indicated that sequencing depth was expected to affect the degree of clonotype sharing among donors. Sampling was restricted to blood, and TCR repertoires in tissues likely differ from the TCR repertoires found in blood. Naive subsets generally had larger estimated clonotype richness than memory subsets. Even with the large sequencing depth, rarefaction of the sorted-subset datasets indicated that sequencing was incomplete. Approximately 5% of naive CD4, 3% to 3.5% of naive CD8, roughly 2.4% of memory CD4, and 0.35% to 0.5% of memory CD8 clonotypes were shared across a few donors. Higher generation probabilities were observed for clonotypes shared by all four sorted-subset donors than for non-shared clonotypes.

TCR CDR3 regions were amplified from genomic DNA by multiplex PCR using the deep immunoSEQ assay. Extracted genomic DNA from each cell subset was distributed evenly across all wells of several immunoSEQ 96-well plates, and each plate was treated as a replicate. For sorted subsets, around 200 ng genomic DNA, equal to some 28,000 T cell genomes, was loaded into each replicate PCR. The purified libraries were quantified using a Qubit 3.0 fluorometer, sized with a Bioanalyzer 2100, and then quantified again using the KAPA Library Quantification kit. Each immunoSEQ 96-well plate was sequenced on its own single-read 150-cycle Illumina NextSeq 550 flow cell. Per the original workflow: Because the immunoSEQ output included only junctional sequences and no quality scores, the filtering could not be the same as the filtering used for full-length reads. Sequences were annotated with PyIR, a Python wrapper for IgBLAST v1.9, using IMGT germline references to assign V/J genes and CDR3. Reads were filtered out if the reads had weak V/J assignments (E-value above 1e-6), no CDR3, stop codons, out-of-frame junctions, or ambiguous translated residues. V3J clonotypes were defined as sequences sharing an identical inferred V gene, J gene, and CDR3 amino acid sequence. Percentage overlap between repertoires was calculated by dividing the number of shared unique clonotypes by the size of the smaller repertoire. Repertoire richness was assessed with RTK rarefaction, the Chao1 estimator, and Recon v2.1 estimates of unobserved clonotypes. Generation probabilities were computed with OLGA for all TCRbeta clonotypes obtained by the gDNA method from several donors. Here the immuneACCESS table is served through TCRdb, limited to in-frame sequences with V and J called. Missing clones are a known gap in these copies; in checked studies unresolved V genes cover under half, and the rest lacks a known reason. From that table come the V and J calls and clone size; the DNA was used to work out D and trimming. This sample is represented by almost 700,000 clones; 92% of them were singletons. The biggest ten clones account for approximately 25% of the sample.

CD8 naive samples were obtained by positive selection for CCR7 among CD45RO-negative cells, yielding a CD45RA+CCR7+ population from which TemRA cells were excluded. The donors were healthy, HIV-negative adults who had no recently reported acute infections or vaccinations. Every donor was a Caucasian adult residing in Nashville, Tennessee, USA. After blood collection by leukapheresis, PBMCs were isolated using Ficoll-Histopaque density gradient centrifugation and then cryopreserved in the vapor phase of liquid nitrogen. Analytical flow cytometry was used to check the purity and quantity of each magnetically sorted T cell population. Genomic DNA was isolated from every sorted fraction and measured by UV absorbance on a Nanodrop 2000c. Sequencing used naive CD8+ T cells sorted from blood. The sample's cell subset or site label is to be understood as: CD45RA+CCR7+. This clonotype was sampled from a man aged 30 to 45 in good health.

The CDR3 reads as follows: CASSQVEGRGNQPQHF. The nucleotide sequence is TGCGCCAGCAGCCAAGTAGAGGGCAGGGGGAATCAGCCCCAGCATTTT. The rearrangement joined TRBV4-1 to TRBJ1-5, with 7 bases matching TRBD1. Germline trimming amounts to 1 base on V and 4 bases on J, with 7 as the count of junction bases outside the gene matches. The CDR3 runs 16 residues from the cysteine to the phenylalanine. The only DNA kept is the CDR3, 48 bases in frame from the first base. Looking up the germline V gene yields CDR1 MGHRA and CDR2 YSYEKL.